A selection of T cell receptor beta chains follows, all from one sample in a study of response to subunit inactivated influenza vaccine. In TCRdb, the RT-PCR reads were re-called with MiXCR into one record per CDR3 protein. This table holds around 570,000 distinct CDR3 sequences, less than 8% found once. The sequences come from PBMCs from blood, collected 23 months after vaccination. The receptor set was obtained from a man aged 50-75 years who received an inactivated influenza vaccine. Each CDR3 is given with its conserved first and last residue. D genes are given only for firm matches. The size of a clone is reported for some rows only, either as once, few or many, or as a class for expanded clones.

v_call,j_call,d_call,clone_size,cdr3_aa,cdr3_nt
TRBV6-2/TRBV6-3,TRBJ2-3,TRBD2,NA,CASSYRTSENTDTQYF,TGTGCCAGCAGCTACCGGACTAGCGAAAACACAGATACGCAGTATTTT
TRBV6-1,TRBJ2-7,NA,NA,CASSLTGSNYEQYF,TGTGCCAGCAGTCTGACCGGGAGCAACTACGAGCAGTACTTC
TRBV3-1,TRBJ2-3,NA,many,CASSRLDRSDTQYF,TGTGCCAGCAGCCGTCTGGACAGATCAGATACGCAGTATTTT
TRBV20-1,TRBJ2-1,NA,NA,CSAWGSGTGFNEQFF,TGCAGTGCTTGGGGTAGCGGGACAGGATTCAATGAGCAGTTCTTC
TRBV7-9,TRBJ2-3,TRBD1,few,CASSSDRVTDTQYF,TGTGCCAGCAGCTCGGACAGGGTGACAGATACGCAGTATTTT
TRBV15,TRBJ2-2,NA,NA,CATSRDGGSNTGELFF,TGTGCCACCAGCAGAGATGGGGGTTCGAACACCGGGGAGCTGTTTTTT
TRBV5-1,TRBJ2-2,TRBD1,NA,CASSPLGTGNTGELFF,TGCGCCAGCAGCCCCCTCGGGACAGGGAACACCGGGGAGCTGTTTTTT
TRBV19,TRBJ2-2,NA,few,CASSTQWVGTGELFF,TGTGCCAGTAGTACTCAGTGGGTCGGCACCGGGGAGCTGTTTTTT
TRBV24-1,TRBJ2-1,TRBD2,many,CATSDLGLAGGEQFF,TGTGCCACCAGTGATTTGGGACTAGCGGGGGGGGAGCAGTTCTTC
TRBV14,TRBJ2-5,TRBD1,NA,CASSQATGAETQYF,TGTGCCAGCAGCCAAGCGACAGGGGCAGAGACCCAGTACTTC
TRBV7-9,TRBJ2-1,NA,many,CASSPRFGTPSYNEQFF,TGTGCCAGCAGCCCCCGGTTCGGGACACCTTCCTACAATGAGCAGTTCTTC
TRBV5-1,TRBJ1-6,TRBD1,few,CASSGSGQGANNSPLHF,TGCGCCAGCAGCGGATCGGGACAGGGGGCAAATAATTCACCCCTCCACTTT
TRBV20-1,TRBJ1-2,NA,many,CSASPGGMRGYTF,TGCAGTGCTAGCCCCGGAGGGATGAGAGGCTACACCTTC
TRBV6-1,TRBJ1-4,NA,many,CASSLSPGTNEKLFF,TGTGCCAGCAGCCTATCCCCCGGGACTAATGAAAAACTGTTTTTT
TRBV5-5,TRBJ2-7,TRBD1,few,CASSFDRAIFEQYF,TGTGCCAGCAGCTTCGACAGGGCAATCTTCGAGCAGTACTTC
TRBV6-2/TRBV6-3,TRBJ1-2,TRBD1,NA,CASTAGTGGRPGYTF,TGTGCCAGCACCGCCGGGACAGGGGGTCGACCCGGCTACACCTTC
TRBV29-1,TRBJ2-3,NA,NA,CSVDRVRDTQYF,TGCAGCGTTGACAGGGTGAGAGATACGCAGTATTTT
TRBV7-2,TRBJ2-3,TRBD2,many,CASSVTGTNTDTQYF,TGTGCCAGCAGCGTCACCGGGACTAACACAGATACGCAGTATTTT
TRBV20-1,TRBJ1-5,TRBD1,NA,CSATGVGQPQHF,TGCAGTGCAACAGGGGTAGGTCAGCCCCAGCATTTT
TRBV5-1,TRBJ2-5,NA,many,CASSPKTGTKYQETQYF,TGCGCCAGCAGCCCCAAGACAGGCACGAAGTACCAAGAGACCCAGTACTTC
TRBV29-1,TRBJ2-1,NA,many,CSVEEPSWKFF,TGCAGCGTTGAAGAGCCCTCCTGGAAGTTCTTC
TRBV4-2,TRBJ2-7,NA,NA,CASSQEGLALFYEQYF,TGTGCCAGCAGCCAAGAGGGCCTAGCGCTATTCTACGAGCAGTACTTC
TRBV2,TRBJ1-1,NA,many,CASSGEGLNTEAFF,TGTGCCAGCAGTGGGGAGGGACTGAACACTGAAGCTTTCTTT
TRBV11-1,TRBJ2-7,TRBD2,NA,CASSLAGGRAVEQYF,TGTGCCAGCAGCTTAGCGGGCGGGAGAGCGGTCGAGCAGTACTTC
TRBV28,TRBJ2-2,TRBD2,many,CASSLAGGDAGELFF,TGTGCCAGCAGTTTAGCGGGGGGAGACGCCGGGGAGCTGTTTTTT
TRBV7-6,TRBJ1-2,NA,many,CASSLGGRRSPNYGYTF,TGTGCCAGCAGCTTAGGGGGGAGAAGGTCCCCCAACTATGGCTACACCTTC
TRBV25-1,TRBJ2-2,NA,few,CASSEWVVGNTGELFF,TGTGCCAGCAGTGAATGGGTGGTAGGAAACACCGGGGAGCTGTTTTTT
TRBV7-9,TRBJ2-1,TRBD2,NA,CASSETSGRFDEQFF,TGTGCCAGCAGCGAGACTAGCGGGAGATTTGATGAGCAGTTCTTC
TRBV6-6,TRBJ1-2,TRBD1,many,CASFTGTGLGYTF,TGTGCCAGCTTTACAGGGACAGGGCTTGGCTACACCTTC
TRBV7-9,TRBJ2-7,TRBD2,few,CASSLLTGGLIDEQYF,TGTGCCAGCAGCTTATTAACGGGAGGGCTTATAGACGAGCAGTACTTC
TRBV7-8,TRBJ2-2,NA,few,CASSQSAGELFF,TGTGCCAGCAGCCAATCTGCCGGGGAGCTGTTTTTT
TRBV3-1,TRBJ2-5,TRBD2,NA,CASSPGSGTFGETQYF,TGTGCCAGCAGCCCGGGAAGCGGGACCTTCGGAGAGACCCAGTACTTC
TRBV5-1,TRBJ1-2,TRBD1,NA,CASSIDRGVGYGYTF,TGCGCCAGCAGCATCGACAGGGGCGTAGGCTATGGCTACACCTTC
TRBV3-1,TRBJ1-6,NA,NA,CASSQGTANSPLHF,TGTGCCAGCAGCCAGGGGACTGCGAATTCACCCCTCCACTTT
TRBV29-1,TRBJ2-1,NA,few,CSVEGSEEQFF,TGCAGCGTTGAGGGGTCGGAAGAGCAGTTCTTC
TRBV7-9,TRBJ1-5,NA,few,CASSLIQGQPQHF,TGTGCCAGCAGCTTAATTCAGGGACAGCCCCAGCATTTT
TRBV2,TRBJ2-7,NA,NA,CATSRSYEQYF,TGTGCCACCAGCAGGTCCTACGAGCAGTACTTC
TRBV20-1,TRBJ1-5,NA,many,CSARRGNTGLNQPQHF,TGCAGTGCTAGACGGGGGAATACGGGGCTTAATCAGCCCCAGCATTTT
TRBV10-1,TRBJ2-5,NA,NA,CASSERLDQETQYF,TGCGCCAGCAGTGAAAGGCTAGACCAAGAGACCCAGTACTTC
TRBV5-1,TRBJ1-2,NA,many,CASSLVSRSKDYGYTF,TGCGCCAGCAGCTTGGTTTCGAGAAGCAAGGACTATGGCTACACCTTC
TRBV20-1,TRBJ1-6,TRBD1,NA,CSTRRTGANSPLHF,TGCAGCACCCGTAGGACAGGAGCGAATTCACCCCTCCACTTT
TRBV3-1,TRBJ1-1,NA,many,CASSQDSRGTEAFF,TGTGCCAGCAGCCAAGACTCACGGGGAACTGAAGCTTTCTTT
TRBV15,TRBJ2-1,NA,few,CATSRLGEVEQFF,TGTGCCACCAGCAGACTAGGCGAGGTTGAGCAGTTCTTC
TRBV6-1,TRBJ1-4,NA,few,CASSAHQTTNEKLFF,TGTGCCAGCAGTGCCCACCAAACAACTAATGAAAAACTGTTTTTT
TRBV27,TRBJ1-1,NA,NA,CASSLVGDGTEAFF,TGTGCCAGCAGTTTAGTGGGAGATGGGACTGAAGCTTTCTTT
TRBV12-3/TRBV12-4,TRBJ1-2,NA,few,CASQLGTSSSEYGYTF,TGTGCCAGCCAACTTGGGACCTCTTCCTCCGAATATGGCTACACCTTC
TRBV10-3,TRBJ2-1,NA,NA,CAISESGRNYNEQFF,TGTGCCATCAGTGAGTCGGGACGGAACTACAATGAGCAGTTCTTC
TRBV29-1,TRBJ1-2,NA,many,CSVPRWEDGYTF,TGCAGCGTGCCAAGATGGGAGGATGGCTACACCTTC
TRBV20-1,TRBJ2-1,TRBD2,NA,CSARWYGGGLYNEQFF,TGCAGTGCTAGGTGGTATGGCGGGGGACTATACAATGAGCAGTTCTTC
TRBV4-3,TRBJ2-1,NA,NA,CASSPLVSSYNEQFF,TGCGCCAGCAGCCCGTTAGTAAGTTCCTACAATGAGCAGTTCTTC
TRBV6-1,TRBJ2-3,TRBD1,few,CASTWDRDTDTQYF,TGTGCCAGCACGTGGGACAGAGACACAGATACGCAGTATTTT
TRBV10-3,TRBJ1-3,TRBD1,NA,CAISRDRESGNTIYF,TGTGCCATCAGTCGGGACAGGGAGTCTGGAAACACCATATATTTT